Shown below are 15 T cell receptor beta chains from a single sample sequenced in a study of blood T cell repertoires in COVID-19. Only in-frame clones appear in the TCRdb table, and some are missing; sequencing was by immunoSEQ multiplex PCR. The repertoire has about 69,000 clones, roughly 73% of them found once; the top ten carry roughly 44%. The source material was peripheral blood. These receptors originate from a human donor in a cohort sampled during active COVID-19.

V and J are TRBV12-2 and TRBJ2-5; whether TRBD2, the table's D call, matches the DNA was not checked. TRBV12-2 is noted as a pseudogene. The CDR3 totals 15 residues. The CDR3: CASRPSRGGEETQYF. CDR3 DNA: TGTGCAAGTCGTCCGTCTCGAGGAGGGGAGGAGACCCAGTACTTC.

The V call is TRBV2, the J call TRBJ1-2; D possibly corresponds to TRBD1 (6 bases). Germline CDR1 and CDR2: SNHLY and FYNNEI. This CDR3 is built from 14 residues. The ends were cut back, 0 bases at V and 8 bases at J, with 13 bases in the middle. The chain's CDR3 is CASSEARRGEGYTF. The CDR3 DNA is TGTGCCAGCAGTGAAGCGCGCAGGGGTGAGGGCTACACCTTC.

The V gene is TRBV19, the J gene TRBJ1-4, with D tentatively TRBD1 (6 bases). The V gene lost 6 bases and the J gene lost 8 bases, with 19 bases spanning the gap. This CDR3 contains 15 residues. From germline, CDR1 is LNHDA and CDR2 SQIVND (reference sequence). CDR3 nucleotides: TGTGCCAGTAGCGGGAGGGGGACCTTATCGGAAAAACTGTTTTTT. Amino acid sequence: CASSGRGTLSEKLFF.

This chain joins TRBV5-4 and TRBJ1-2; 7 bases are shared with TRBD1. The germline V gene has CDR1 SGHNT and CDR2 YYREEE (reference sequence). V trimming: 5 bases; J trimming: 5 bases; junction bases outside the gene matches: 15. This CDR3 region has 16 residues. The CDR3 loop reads CASSSGYGQASYGYTF. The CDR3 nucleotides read TGTGCCAGCAGTTCAGGGTACGGACAGGCCTCTTATGGCTACACCTTC.

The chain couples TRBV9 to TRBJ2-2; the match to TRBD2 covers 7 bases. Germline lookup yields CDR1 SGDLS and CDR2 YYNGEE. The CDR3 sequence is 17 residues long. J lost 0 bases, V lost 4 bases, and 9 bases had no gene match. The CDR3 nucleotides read TGTGCCAGCAGCCTCCGGTCCCTAGCGGCGAACACCGGGGAGCTGTTTTTT. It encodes CASSLRSLAANTGELFF. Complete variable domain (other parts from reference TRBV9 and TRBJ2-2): DSGVTQTPKHLITATGQRVTLRCSPRSGDLSVYWYQQSLDQGLQFLIQYYNGEERAKGNILERFSAQQFPDLHSELNLSSLELGDSALYFCASSLRSLAANTGELFFGEGSRLTVL.

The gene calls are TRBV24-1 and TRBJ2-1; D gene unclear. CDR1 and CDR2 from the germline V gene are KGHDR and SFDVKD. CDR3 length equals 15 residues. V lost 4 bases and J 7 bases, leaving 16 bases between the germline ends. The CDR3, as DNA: TGTGCCACCAGTGAGTCCGGGTTTTCCTTGAATGAGCAGTTCTTC. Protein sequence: CATSESGFSLNEQFF.

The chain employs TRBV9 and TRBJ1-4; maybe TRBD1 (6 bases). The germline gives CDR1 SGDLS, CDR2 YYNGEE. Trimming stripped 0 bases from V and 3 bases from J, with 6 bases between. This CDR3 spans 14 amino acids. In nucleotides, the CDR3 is TGTGCCAGCAGCGTAGCAGGGGCTAATGAAAAACTGTTTTTT. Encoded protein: CASSVAGANEKLFF.

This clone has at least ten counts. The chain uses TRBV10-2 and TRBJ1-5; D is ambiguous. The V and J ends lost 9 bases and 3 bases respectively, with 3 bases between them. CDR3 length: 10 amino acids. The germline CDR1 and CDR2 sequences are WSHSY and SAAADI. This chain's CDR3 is CASLNQPQHF. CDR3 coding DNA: TGCGCCAGTCTCAATCAGCCCCAGCATTTT.

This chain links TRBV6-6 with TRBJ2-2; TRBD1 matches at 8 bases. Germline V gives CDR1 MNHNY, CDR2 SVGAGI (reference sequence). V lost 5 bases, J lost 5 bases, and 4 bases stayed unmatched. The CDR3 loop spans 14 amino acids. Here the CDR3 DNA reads TGTGCCAGCAGTCGGGACAGGTGGACCGGGGAGCTGTTTTTT. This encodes CASSRDRWTGELFF.

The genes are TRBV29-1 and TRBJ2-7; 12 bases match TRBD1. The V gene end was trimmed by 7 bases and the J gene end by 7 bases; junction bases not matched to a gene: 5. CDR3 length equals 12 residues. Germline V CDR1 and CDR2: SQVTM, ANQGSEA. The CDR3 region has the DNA TGCAGCGGGGGACAGGGGGCGGAAGAGCAGTACTTC. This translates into CSGGQGAEEQYF.

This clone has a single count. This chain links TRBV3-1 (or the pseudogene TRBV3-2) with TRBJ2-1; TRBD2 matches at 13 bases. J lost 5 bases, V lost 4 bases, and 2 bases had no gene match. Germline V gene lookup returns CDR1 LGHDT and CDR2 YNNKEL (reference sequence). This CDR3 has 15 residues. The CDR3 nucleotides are TGTGCCAGCAGCCTCGGACTAGCGGGGGACAATGAGCAGTTCTTC. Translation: CASSLGLAGDNEQFF.

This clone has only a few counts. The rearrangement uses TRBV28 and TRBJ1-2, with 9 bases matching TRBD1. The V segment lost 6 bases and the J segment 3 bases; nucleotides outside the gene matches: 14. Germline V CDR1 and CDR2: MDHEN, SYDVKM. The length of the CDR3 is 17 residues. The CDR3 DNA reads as TGTGCCAGCAGATCCTGGGGGACAGGGAAGAGAGACTATGGCTACACCTTC. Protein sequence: CASRSWGTGKRDYGYTF.

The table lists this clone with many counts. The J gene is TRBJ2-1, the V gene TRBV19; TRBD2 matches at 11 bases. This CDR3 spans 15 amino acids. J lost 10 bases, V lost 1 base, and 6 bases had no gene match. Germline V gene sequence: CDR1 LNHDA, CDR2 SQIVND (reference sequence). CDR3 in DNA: TGTGCCAGTAGTATAGTCCTAGCGGGAGGCTGGGAGCAGTTCTTC. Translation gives CASSIVLAGGWEQFF.

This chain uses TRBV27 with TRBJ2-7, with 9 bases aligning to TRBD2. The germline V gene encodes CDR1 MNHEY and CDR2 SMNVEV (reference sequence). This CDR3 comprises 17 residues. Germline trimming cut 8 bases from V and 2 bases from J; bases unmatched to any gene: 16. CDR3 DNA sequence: TGTGCCAGCTGGGCGGCTAGCGGGACCCCAAGGGCCTACGAGCAGTACTTC. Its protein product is CASWAASGTPRAYEQYF.

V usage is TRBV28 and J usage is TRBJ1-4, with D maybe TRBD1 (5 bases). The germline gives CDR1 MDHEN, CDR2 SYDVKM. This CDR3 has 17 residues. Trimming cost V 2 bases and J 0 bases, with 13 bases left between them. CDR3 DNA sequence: TGTGCCAGCAGTTTACCTTGGAGGGGCACAACTAATGAAAAACTGTTTTTT. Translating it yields CASSLPWRGTTNEKLFF.